The 9 T cell receptor beta chains below all came from one sample that was sequenced in a study of identical twins. TCRdb independently ran MiXCR on the 5' RACE reads; one entry per CDR3 protein. The top ten clones hold around 13% of a sample with about 790,000 distinct CDR3 sequences, 18% of them seen once. A further study also used this sample, focusing on T cells expressing NK-cell markers.

Sample: PBMCs. Receptor source: a woman between 18 and 30 years old in good health.

This sequence joins TRBV6-5 and TRBJ2-1; 9 nucleotides line up with TRBD2. Germline CDR1 is MNHEY and CDR2 is SVGAGI. The CDR3 contains 12 residues. V lost 6 bases and J lost 14; bases outside the gene matches: 8. The CDR3 protein is CASSPGLAREFF. CDR3 coding DNA: TGTGCCAGCAGCCCCGGACTAGCGAGGGAGTTCTTC.

V usage is TRBV15 and J usage is TRBJ1-4; 12 bases are a match to TRBD1. Trimming cost V 7 bases and J 1 base; bases outside gene matches: 7. CDR1 LNHNV and CDR2 YYDKDF come from the germline V gene (reference sequence). The CDR3 has 17 residues. The CDR3 reads CATTPGQGAVTNEKLFF. In nucleotides, the CDR3 is TGTGCCACCACCCCGGGACAGGGGGCAGTAACTAATGAAAAACTGTTTTTT.

The chain recombines TRBV6-2 or TRBV6-3 with TRBJ2-7, with 9 bases aligning to TRBD2. The V gene end was trimmed by 6 bases and the J gene end by 3 bases; junction bases not matched to a gene: 9. Looked up from germline, CDR1 is MNHEY and CDR2 is SVGEGT. This CDR3 region has 15 residues. The CDR3 DNA reads as TGTGCCAGCAGACCCCTTAGCGGGAGAAACTACGAGCAGTACTTC. As protein: CASRPLSGRNYEQYF.

V gene TRBV12-3 or TRBV12-4 combines with J gene TRBJ2-1, with D perhaps TRBD1 or TRBD2 (5 bases each). The CDR3 is 15 amino acids. Trimming shortened V by 5 bases and J by 8 bases, and 19 bases separated the two germline ends. The CDR3 sequence is CASSLPRDGRYEQFF. In nucleotides, the CDR3 is TGTGCCAGCAGTCTACCCCGGGACGGGCGCTATGAGCAGTTCTTC.

The chain combines TRBV4-3 with TRBJ2-7, with 8 bases fitting TRBD2. Germline CDR1 LGHNA, CDR2 YSLEER. This CDR3 comprises 15 residues. V trimming: 5 bases; J trimming: 7 bases; junction bases outside the gene matches: 13. The chain's CDR3 is CASSKAEAGVREQYF. CDR3 sequence (DNA): TGCGCCAGCAGCAAGGCCGAAGCGGGAGTAAGGGAGCAGTACTTC.

In this sample, this clonotype turned up a few times. The rearrangement joins TRBV7-2 to TRBJ2-1; D unclear. The length of the CDR3 is 13 residues. V was cut by 0 bases and J by 9 bases, with 9 bases left in between. Germline CDR1 and CDR2: SGHTA and FQGNSA. As DNA, the CDR3 is TGTGCCAGCAGCTTAGCTCTCGGGCGTGAGCAGTTCTTC. It encodes CASSLALGREQFF. Full variable domain (missing parts from reference TRBV7-2 and TRBJ2-1): GAGVSQSPSNKVTEKGKDVELRCDPISGHTALYWYRQSLGQGLEFLIYFQGNSAPDKSGLPSDRFSAERTGGSVSTLTIQRTQQEDSAVYLCASSLALGREQFFGPGTRLTVL.

The table lists this clonotype with a few counts. The rearrangement uses TRBV11-2 and TRBJ2-5; possibly TRBD1 for D (6 bases). The germline CDR1 and CDR2 sequences are SGHAT and FQNNGV. This CDR3 comprises 16 residues. V was shortened by 6 bases and J by 3 bases, with 20 bases between the two germline ends. CDR3 nucleotide sequence: TGTGCCAGCAGAGGACTTGGGCAGGGGCGAAAAGAGACCCAGTACTTC. Residues: CASRGLGQGRKETQYF.

This rearrangement joins TRBV20-1 to TRBJ2-1, with 8 bases fitting TRBD2. The germline V gene has CDR1 DFQATT and CDR2 SNEGSKA (reference sequence). After removal of 5 bases from V and 4 bases from J, the junction contained 7 bases not matched to a gene. The CDR3 covers 14 residues. DNA of the CDR3: TGCAGTGCTTCAATCGGACTAGCTTACAATGAGCAGTTCTTC. This gives the protein CSASIGLAYNEQFF.

This rearrangement joins TRBV24-1 to TRBJ2-7, with a weak D call TRBD2 (5 bases). The germline V gene encodes CDR1 KGHDR and CDR2 SFDVKD. Trimming stripped 8 bases from V and 5 bases from J, with 12 bases between. The CDR3 has 12 residues. This CDR3 reads CATKRETNEQYF. The CDR3 coding sequence is TGTGCCACCAAAAGGGAGACGAACGAGCAGTACTTC.